The following is a T cell receptor beta chain sequence with its context. This CDR3 spans 13 amino acids. V lost 6 bases, J lost 3 bases, and 12 bases lay in between. This specimen belongs to a study of blood T cell repertoires in COVID-19. The protocol was immunoSEQ multiplex PCR, while the TCRdb copy is restricted to in-frame clones and leaves out a portion. This table has about 270,000 clones, 88% appearing once. Sequences were obtained from PBMCs or T cells enriched from blood (not recorded which). This clonotype originated in a woman aged 25-40 years who had recovered from COVID-19. This rearrangement joins TRBV12-3 or TRBV12-4 to TRBJ2-7; D is perhaps TRBD2 (5 bases). CDR3 nucleotides: TGTGCCAGCAGAGTCGAGGGCCGCTACGAGCAGTACTTC. It is translated as CASRVEGRYEQYF.